This T cell receptor (beta chain) was identified during a study of CD8 T cells in ankylosing spondylitis. CDR1 SGHAT and CDR2 FQNNGV come from the germline V gene. V gave up 1 base and J gave up 4 bases, with 7 bases separating them. The length of the CDR3 is 13 residues. One entry per CDR3 protein, called by TCRdb with MiXCR from the 5' RACE reads. The table has approximately 500,000 distinct CDR3 sequences, roughly an eighth seen once. This clonotype was seen a few times. Its antigen is not identified. Overall study findings and caveats: A motif of roughly eight highly homologous TCR beta variants was seen as apparently characteristic of ankylosing spondylitis blood. Disease-linked clones bore a CD8+ phenotype, appearing relatively rarely in peripheral blood.

The source of this sequence is a male donor with ankylosing spondylitis. The chain carries TRBV11-2 and TRBJ1-2; D is unclear. Source material: blood, either unsorted or a sorted T cell fraction (not recorded which). The CDR3 loop is CASSLVPTYGYTF. DNA for the CDR3: TGTGCCAGCAGCTTAGTTCCTACCTATGGCTACACCTTC.